These 5 T cell receptor beta chains were all obtained from the same sample, sequenced in a study of T cell responses to AZD1222 COVID-19 vaccine. Sequencing was performed with immunoSEQ multiplex PCR; in TCRdb, only in-frame clones are kept and a portion is missing. Among 75,000 to 100,000 clones, around 89% were seen once, and the ten largest hold 6.5% to 8%. The source material was peripheral blood, sampled on day 0 of AZD1222 vaccination. These receptors all come from an adult in good health.

The rearrangement joins TRBV18 to TRBJ1-5; D is uncertain. The CDR3 totals 14 residues. V gave up 6 bases and J gave up 0 bases, with 9 bases separating them. CDR1 is KGHSH and CDR2 is LQKENI in the germline V gene. The CDR3 loop is CASSQTGSNQPQHF. DNA of the CDR3: TGTGCCAGCTCCCAGACGGGTAGCAATCAGCCCCAGCATTTT.

This clone was seen a single time. This chain uses TRBV6-1 with TRBJ2-2; the match to TRBD2 covers 13 bases. V shed 4 bases and J 5 bases; nucleotides not matched to a gene: 4. The CDR3 extends over 16 amino acids. Germline-derived CDR1 and CDR2 are MNHNS and SASEGT. The CDR3 here is CASSGRLAGGTGELFF. DNA for the CDR3: TGTGCCAGCAGTGGTAGACTAGCGGGAGGAACCGGGGAGCTGTTTTTT.

This sequence joins TRBV5-1 and TRBJ2-7; D gene uncertain. Between the trimmed V and J ends, which lost 0 bases and 0 bases, there was a span of 10 bases. CDR1 and CDR2 (germline): SGHRS, YFSETQ. This CDR3 is 15 amino acids long. CDR3 protein: CASSLGPPPSYEQYF. Here the CDR3 DNA reads TGCGCCAGCAGCTTGGGGCCTCCGCCCTCCTACGAGCAGTACTTC.

This chain connects TRBV4-1 to TRBJ1-5; 7 bases are a match to TRBD1. Germline V gives CDR1 MGHRA, CDR2 YSYEKL. The CDR3 has 17 residues. V dropped 4 bases and J dropped 2; count of bases not matched to a gene: 11. The CDR3 sequence is CASSLDPGQVGNQPQHF. CDR3 coding DNA: TGCGCCAGCAGCCTCGACCCTGGACAGGTTGGCAATCAGCCCCAGCATTTT.

The genes are TRBV6-5 and TRBJ2-1, with D unclear. Trimming took off 2 bases at V and 0 bases at J, with 8 bases between the two ends. The CDR3 length is 15 residues. In germline, CDR1 is MNHEY, CDR2 SVGAGI. The CDR3 region is CASSYGFSSYNEQFF. CDR3 nucleotide sequence: TGTGCCAGCAGTTACGGATTCAGCTCCTACAATGAGCAGTTCTTC.